This T cell receptor beta chain was recovered during a study of T cells in Graves' hyperthyroidism and ophthalmopathy. The table lists this clonotype with many counts. It was RNA transcripts that yielded the amplified TCR beta CDR3 regions. TCR CDR3 underwent first-round RT-PCR with the HTBI primer set. TCRdb reprocessed the multiplex PCR reads with MiXCR, giving one entry per CDR3 protein. Seen here are about 590,000 distinct CDR3 sequences, about 14% observed once, and the top ten hold about 7%. CDR1 and CDR2 from the germline V gene are MNHEY and SVGEGT. The V end was cut by 4 bases, the J end by 6 bases, with 16 bases between. The CDR3 is made up of 15 amino acids.

This TCR was sampled from a woman aged 18-29 years with Graves' ophthalmopathy. Source material: blood. V gene TRBV6-2 or TRBV6-3 combines with J gene TRBJ2-1; D remains unclear. The CDR3 sequence: CASSSRPDHFNEQFF. The CDR3 coding sequence is TGTGCCAGCAGTTCCCGGCCAGACCACTTCAATGAGCAGTTCTTC.